This T cell receptor beta chain came from a study of blood T cell repertoires in COVID-19. V lost 3 bases, J lost 8 bases, and 14 bases lay in between. Germline loops: CDR1 SGHAT, CDR2 FQDESV (reference sequence). This CDR3 has 14 residues. The protocol was immunoSEQ multiplex PCR, while the TCRdb copy is restricted to in-frame clones and leaves out a portion. Here the sample spans around 260,000 clones, 80% to 95% being singletons. The participants were between roughly 18 and 100 years old and came from under 25 US areas. Cohort placement rested on clinical history that participants reported themselves. Before being deemed recovered, Cohort 3 donors had two negative PCRs, clearance, or symptom resolution.

The chain carries TRBV11-1 and TRBJ2-1; D is perhaps TRBD1 (6 bases). Sequenced: PBMCs or T cells enriched from blood (not recorded which). The sequence was collected from a woman in her twenties or thirties who had recovered from COVID-19. The CDR3 sequence: CASSLGRGRDEQFF. The CDR3 DNA is TGTGCCAGCAGCTTGGGCAGGGGTAGGGATGAGCAGTTCTTC.